This is a list of T cell receptor beta chains from one sample in a study of PD-1 blockade in classical Hodgkin lymphoma. Measured with immunoSEQ multiplex PCR; TCRdb has only the in-frame clones, and not every one. The sample carries about 15,000 clones, about 89% recorded once. Sequencing used CD8+ T cells from blood. Receptor source: a human donor with classical Hodgkin lymphoma. Both conserved end residues are part of each CDR3. A D gene is named only where the DNA matches it firmly. The size entry is marked missing in some rows and otherwise reads once, few, many or a size class.

v_call,clone_size,j_call,d_call,cdr3_nt,cdr3_aa
TRBV15,-,TRBJ2-2,TRBD1,TGTGCCACCACGGGGACAGGGGGTAACACCGGGGAGCTGTTTTTT,CATTGTGGNTGELFF
TRBV7-9,-,TRBJ1-1,-,TGTGCCAGCAGCCTCATAGTCACCACGGGGAACACTGAAGCTTTCTTT,CASSLIVTTGNTEAFF
TRBV7-9,-,TRBJ1-2,-,TGTGCCAGCAGCACGGTGGGGTCCCGTGCTAACTATGGCTACACCTTC,CASSTVGSRANYGYTF
TRBV7-9,-,TRBJ2-7,TRBD2,TGTGCCAGCAGCCAACGGACTAGCGGGATTTACGAGCAGTACTTC,CASSQRTSGIYEQYF
TRBV6-6,-,TRBJ2-3,TRBD2,TGTGCCAGCAGTCCCCGAAGCGGGAGCCCCACAGATACGCAGTATTTT,CASSPRSGSPTDTQYF
TRBV6-1,-,TRBJ2-2,-,TGTGCCAGCAGTGAAGGAGCCGCTCACACCGGGGAGCTGTTTTTT,CASSEGAAHTGELFF
TRBV14,once,TRBJ2-1,-,TGTGCCAGCAGCCTACTTGGGACTGGTTACAATGAGCAGTTCTTC,CASSLLGTGYNEQFF
TRBV9,-,TRBJ2-3,TRBD1,TGTGCCAGCAGCGCGAGCCTACAGGGGATATCCACAGATACGCAGTATTTT,CASSASLQGISTDTQYF
TRBV10-3,-,TRBJ2-7,TRBD2,TGTGCCATCAGGGATCCGGGACTAGCGGGAGGATTCTCCTACGAGCAGTACTTC,CAIRDPGLAGGFSYEQYF
TRBV15,-,TRBJ1-5,-,TGTGCCACCAGCACGGGCACCCGAGGGTATCAGCCCCAGCATTTT,CATSTGTRGYQPQHF
TRBV6-6,-,TRBJ2-1,-,TGTGCCAGCAGTTACCGGGGACCCTACAATGAGCAGTTCTTC,CASSYRGPYNEQFF
TRBV28,-,TRBJ1-1,TRBD1,TGTGCCAGCAGTTTACGGACAGGGGGAGTGGGCAGGAACACTGAAGCTTTCTTT,CASSLRTGGVGRNTEAFF
TRBV29-1,-,TRBJ2-1,TRBD2,TGCAGCGTTGTGACTAGCGGGAGGAACAATGAGCAGTTCTTC,CSVVTSGRNNEQFF
TRBV7-8,once,TRBJ2-2,TRBD1,TGTGCCAGCAGCTTAGAGGGCAGGGGGTTCGGGGAGCTGTTTTTT,CASSLEGRGFGELFF
TRBV6-4,-,TRBJ1-1,-,TGTGCCAGCAGTCTACCGGACGGCTGGAACACTGAAGCTTTCTTT,CASSLPDGWNTEAFF
TRBV6-5,-,TRBJ2-7,TRBD2,TGTGCCAGCAGTCCGGGGACTAGCGGGAACTACGAGCAGTACTTC,CASSPGTSGNYEQYF
TRBV10-2,-,TRBJ2-1,TRBD2,TGCGCCACGCGGAACCCCGAGGTCGTGGTAGCGGGGTACAATGAGCAGTTCTTC,CATRNPEVVVAGYNEQFF
TRBV28,-,TRBJ1-1,-,TGTGCCAGCAGCTATGGACTGATGAACACTGAAGCTTTCTTT,CASSYGLMNTEAFF
TRBV28,-,TRBJ2-1,TRBD1,TGTGCCAGCAGTCAACGGACAGGGGCCGGTGAGCAGTTCTTC,CASSQRTGAGEQFF
TRBV4-1,-,TRBJ2-1,-,TGCGCCAGCAGCCAAGGGGATAGTTTCACAGCTGAGCAGTTCTTC,CASSQGDSFTAEQFF
TRBV7-9,-,TRBJ2-7,-,TGTGCCAGCTCCGGGGGAGGCACCGAATTATACGAGCAGTACTTC,CASSGGGTELYEQYF
TRBV10-1,-,TRBJ2-1,-,TGCGCCAGCAGTGAGTTAGGTGAGCAGTTCTTC,CASSELGEQFF